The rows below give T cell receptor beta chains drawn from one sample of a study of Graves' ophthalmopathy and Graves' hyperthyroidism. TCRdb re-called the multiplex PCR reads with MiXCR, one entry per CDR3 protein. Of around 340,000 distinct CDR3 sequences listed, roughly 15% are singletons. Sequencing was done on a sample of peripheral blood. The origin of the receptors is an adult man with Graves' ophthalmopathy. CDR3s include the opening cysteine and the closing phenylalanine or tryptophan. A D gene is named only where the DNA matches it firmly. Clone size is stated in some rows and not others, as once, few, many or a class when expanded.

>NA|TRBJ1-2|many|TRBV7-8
TGTGCCAGCAGCTTAGCTCGGGGATCCGACTATGGCTACACCTTC
CASSLARGSDYGYTF
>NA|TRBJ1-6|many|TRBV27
TGTGCCAGCTCAACCGCGGCAGGGTCCTATTCACCCCTCCACTTT
CASSTAAGSYSPLHF
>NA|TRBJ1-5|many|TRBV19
TGTGCCAGTCTTTCTTTCAATCAGCCCCAGCATTTT
CASLSFNQPQHF
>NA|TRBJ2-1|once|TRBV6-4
TGTGCCAGCAGTCACACCGGGACGGGATACAATGAGCAGTTCTTC
CASSHTGTGYNEQFF
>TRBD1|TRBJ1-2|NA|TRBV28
TGTGCCAGCAGAACAGGGGGACGTGGCTACACCTTC
CASRTGGRGYTF
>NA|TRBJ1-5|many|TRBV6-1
TGTGCCAGCAGACGGACAGCCCGGGACGGTCAGCCCCAGCATTTT
CASRRTARDGQPQHF
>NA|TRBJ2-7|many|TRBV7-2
TGTGCCAGCAGCTTAGGATTCGGATCCGCGACCTACGAGCAGTACTTC
CASSLGFGSATYEQYF
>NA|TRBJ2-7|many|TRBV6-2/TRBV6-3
TGTGCCAGCAGTTACCCCGGAGTTTACGAGCAGTACTTC
CASSYPGVYEQYF
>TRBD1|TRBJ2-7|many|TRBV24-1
TGTGCCACCAGTGATCCGGGACAGGAGGGCGCCTACGAGCAGTACTTC
CATSDPGQEGAYEQYF
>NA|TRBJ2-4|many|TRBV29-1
TGCAGCGCTCTGGACGACCTAGCCAAAAACATTCAGTACTTC
CSALDDLAKNIQYF
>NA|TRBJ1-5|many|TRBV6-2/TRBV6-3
TGTGCCAGCAGATCGAGCGGGGGGATCGGCAATCAGCCCCAGCATTTT
CASRSSGGIGNQPQHF
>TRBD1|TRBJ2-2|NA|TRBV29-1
TGCAGCGCAAGAACGGGACAGGCGGCAGGGACCGGGGAGCTGTGTTTT
CSARTGQAAGTGELCF
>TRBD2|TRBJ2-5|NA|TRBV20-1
TGCAGTGCGAGACCTAGCGGGAGGGCCCCCCAAGAGACCCAGTACTTC
CSARPSGRAPQETQYF
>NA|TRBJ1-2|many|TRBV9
TGTGCCAGCAGCCCCTCAACAGGGAATTATGGCTACACCTTC
CASSPSTGNYGYTF
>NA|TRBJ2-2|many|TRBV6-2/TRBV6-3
TGTGCCAGCAGTTACCTAACCGGGGAGCTGTTTTTT
CASSYLTGELFF
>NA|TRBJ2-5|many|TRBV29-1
TGCAGCGTTGAAAGGGGCCAAGAGACCCAGTACTTC
CSVERGQETQYF
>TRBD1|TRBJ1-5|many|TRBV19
TGTGCCAGTAAGATGGGGACAGAGGGGGGCCAGCCCCAGCATTTT
CASKMGTEGGQPQHF
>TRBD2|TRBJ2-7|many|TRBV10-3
TGTGCCATCAGTGAACTAGCGGCTTCCTACGAGCAGTACTTC
CAISELAASYEQYF
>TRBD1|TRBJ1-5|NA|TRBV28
TGTGCCAGCAGTTTGGGACAGGGGGGACGGATGCGCAATCAGCCCCAGCATTTT
CASSLGQGGRMRNQPQHF
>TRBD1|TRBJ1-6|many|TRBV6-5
TGTGCCAGCAGTTATCCGGGGACAGTTAATTCACCCCTCCACTTT
CASSYPGTVNSPLHF
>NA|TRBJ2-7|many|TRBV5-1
TGCGCCAGCAGCTTATATTTGGTTCCCAGAAAGGGTGACGAGCAGTACTTC
CASSLYLVPRKGDEQYF
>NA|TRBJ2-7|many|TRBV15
TGTGCCACCAGCGGAAAACTAGGTGGGGGGAGAAGTCCCTACGAGCAGTACTTC
CATSGKLGGGRSPYEQYF
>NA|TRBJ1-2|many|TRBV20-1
TGCAGTGCAAAAAGCTGGACGGCTGAAGGCTACACCTTC
CSAKSWTAEGYTF
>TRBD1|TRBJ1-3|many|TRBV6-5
TGTGCCAGCAGTTCCATCGGACAGGCTGGAAACACCATATATTTT
CASSSIGQAGNTIYF
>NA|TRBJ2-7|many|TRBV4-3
TGCGCCAGCAGCCTGAACTTTCAGGCCTCCGAGCAGTACTTC
CASSLNFQASEQYF
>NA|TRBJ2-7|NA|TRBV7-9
TGTACCAGCAGCTTAGTGTCAGCCTACGAGCAGTACTTC
CTSSLVSAYEQYF
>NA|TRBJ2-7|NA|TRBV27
TGTGCCACCCGGGGGGGGACAGAGGCCTACGAGCAGTACTTC
CATRGGTEAYEQYF
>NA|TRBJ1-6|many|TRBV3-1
TGTGCCAGCAGCCAAGAGACAGGAAATTCACCCCTCCACTTT
CASSQETGNSPLHF
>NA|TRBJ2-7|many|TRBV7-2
TGTGCCAGCAGCTTCCAAGGGGGGTACGAGCAGTACTTC
CASSFQGGYEQYF
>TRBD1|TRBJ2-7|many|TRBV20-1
TGCAGTGCTCGAGACCGGGACAGCGGCTCCTACGAGCAGTACTTC
CSARDRDSGSYEQYF
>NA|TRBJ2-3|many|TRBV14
TGTGCCAGCAGCCGCGGACAGTACAGCACAGATACGCAGTATTTT
CASSRGQYSTDTQYF
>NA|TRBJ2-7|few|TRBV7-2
TGTGCCAGCAGCCCACGGACACTCGCCTACGAGCAGTACTTC
CASSPRTLAYEQYF
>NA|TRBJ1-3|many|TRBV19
TGTGCCAGACTGACCTTCTCGGTCCCAAGCTCTGGAAACACCATATATTTT
CARLTFSVPSSGNTIYF
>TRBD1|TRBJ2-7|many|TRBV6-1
TGTGCCAGCAGCCCAAGCGGGACAGGGACTCTCGAGCAGTACTTC
CASSPSGTGTLEQYF
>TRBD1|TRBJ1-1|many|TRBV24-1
TGTGCCACCAGACGACAGGGGGGTACTGAAGCTTTCTTT
CATRRQGGTEAFF